These 9 T cell receptor beta chains originate from one sample sequenced in a study of OX40 agonist ivuxolimab in advanced cancers. The table came from immunoSEQ multiplex PCR; TCRdb's copy has only in-frame clones and leaves some out. The table lists 22,000 or so clones, approximately 80% of them singletons. Sequences were derived from CD4+ or CD8+ T cells sorted from blood, sampled in a trial of the OX40 agonist ivuxolimab. Receptors were obtained from an adult with an advanced solid tumor such as melanoma, head and neck, liver or kidney cancer.

A single count supports this clone. DNA for the CDR3: TGTGCCAGCAGTTATAGATCCTCCTACGAGCAGTACTTC. Translation gives CASSYRSSYEQYF. This chain uses TRBV27 with TRBJ2-7; D gene unclear. In germline, CDR1 is MNHEY, CDR2 SMNVEV (reference sequence). V dropped 4 bases and J dropped 0 bases, with 7 bases sitting between them. This CDR3 is 13 amino acids long.

The J gene is TRBJ2-6, the V gene TRBV9; the D gene could be TRBD1 or TRBD2 (5 bases each). Trimming cost V 5 bases and J 4 bases, with 13 bases left between them. Germline assignment: CDR1 SGDLS and CDR2 YYNGEE. This CDR3 contains 15 residues. CDR3 DNA: TGTGCCAGCAGAACCGGGGCCGGGGGGGCCAACGTCCTGACTTTC. The encoded protein is CASRTGAGGANVLTF.

The genes are TRBV7-9 and TRBJ1-1; 7 nucleotides match TRBD1. This CDR3 comprises 16 residues. After removal of 1 base from V and 2 bases from J, the junction contained 7 bases not matched to a gene. CDR1 and CDR2 from the germline V gene are SEHNR and FQNEAQ (reference sequence). CDR3 DNA sequence: TGTGCCAGCAGCTTAGTTAGGGGACAGCTCAACACTGAAGCTTTCTTT. This codes for CASSLVRGQLNTEAFF.

The gene calls are TRBV5-6 and TRBJ1-6, with 7 bases identical to TRBD1. With 3 bases clipped from V and 7 bases from J, the junction kept 7 bases outside the gene matches. Per the germline V gene, CDR1 is SGHDT and CDR2 is YYEEEE. The CDR3 extends over 15 amino acids. The CDR3 region is CASSSEGAPNSPLHF. The CDR3, as DNA: TGTGCCAGCAGCTCCGAGGGGGCGCCGAATTCACCCCTCCACTTT.

The V call is TRBV7-6, the J call TRBJ2-3, with D possibly TRBD1 on 5 matching bases. Germline CDR1 reads SGHVS; CDR2 reads FNYEAQ. CDR3 size: 14 residues. V lost 2 bases and J 6 bases, leaving 12 bases between the germline ends. This CDR3 is CASSLSGLGDTQYF. The CDR3 DNA reads TGTGCCAGCAGCTTATCAGGGTTAGGGGATACGCAGTATTTT.

The chain uses TRBV5-1 and TRBJ1-1; 11 bases match TRBD1. This CDR3 is built from 14 residues. Per the germline V gene, CDR1 is SGHRS and CDR2 is YFSETQ. Losses at the gene ends were 4 bases for V and 11 bases for J; bases not matched to a gene: 10. The CDR3 loop is CASSAGTGGTGAFF. The CDR3 DNA reads as TGCGCCAGCAGCGCCGGGACAGGGGGTACTGGGGCTTTCTTT.

The chain joins TRBV6-5 to TRBJ2-7; perhaps TRBD2 as D (6 bases). CDR3 length: 14 residues. CDR1 and CDR2 from the germline V gene are MNHEY and SVGAGI. Trimming left V 5 bases short and J 3 bases short, with 14 bases between. CDR3 in amino acids: CASSRWGLNYEQYF. The CDR3 DNA is TGTGCCAGCAGTCGCTGGGGACTTAACTACGAGCAGTACTTC.

This clone was picked up one time. The CDR3 DNA reads TGTGCCACCAGCAACAGGGTCGCCACAGATACGCAGTATTTT. Translated: CATSNRVATDTQYF. The chain joins TRBV15 to TRBJ2-3; possibly TRBD1 for D (6 bases). This CDR3 spans 14 amino acids. The V gene lost 4 bases and the J gene lost 2 bases, with 10 bases spanning the gap. In germline, CDR1 is LNHNV, CDR2 YYDKDF (reference sequence). The full variable domain, with the rest looked up from reference TRBV15 and TRBJ2-3, is DAMVIQNPRYQVTQFGKPVTLSCSQTLNHNVMYWYQQKSSQAPKLLFHYYDKDFNNEADTPDNFQSRRPNTSFCFLDIRSPGLGDTAMYLCATSNRVATDTQYFGPGTRLTVL.

This clone is a singleton in its sample. The chain is built from TRBV28 and TRBJ2-1; D assignment may be TRBD1 or TRBD2 (5 bases each). Germline-derived CDR1 and CDR2 are MDHEN and SYDVKM. With 5 bases removed from V and 1 base from J, the gap between germline ends came to 9 bases. The CDR3 consists of 14 residues. This CDR3 reads CASSDGASYNEQFF. The CDR3 DNA reads as TGTGCCAGCAGTGACGGGGCATCCTACAATGAGCAGTTCTTC. Full variable domain (remainder filled in from reference TRBV28 and TRBJ2-1): DVKVTQSSRYLVKRTGEKVFLECVQDMDHENMFWYRQDPGLGLRLIYFSYDVKMKEKGDIPEGYSVSREKKERFSLILESASTNQTSMYLCASSDGASYNEQFFGPGTRLTVL.